One sample yielded the 29 T cell receptor beta chains listed below, sequenced in a study of beta chain features in type 1 diabetes. The whole isolated RNA underwent reverse transcription, so sequencing captured expressed TCRB transcripts. Method: immunoSEQ multiplex PCR; TCRdb's copy keeps in-frame clones and lacks some. The table has fewer than 550,000 clones, around 10% seen once. Source material: naive CD4+ T cells from blood. These receptors all stem from a woman younger than 30 in good health.

The gene calls are TRBV20-1 and TRBJ1-1; D call uncertain. CDR3 length: 11 amino acids. CDR1 is DFQATT and CDR2 is SNEGSKA in the germline V gene (reference sequence). The V end lost 5 bases, the J end lost 5 bases, and 9 bases lay between the germline ends. CDR3 loop: CSALSSTEAFF. CDR3 sequence (DNA): TGCAGTGCTCTCAGTAGTACTGAAGCTTTCTTT.

V gene TRBV6-5 combines with J gene TRBJ1-2; perhaps TRBD1 as D (6 bases). The V gene's germline CDR1 is MNHEY and CDR2 SVGAGI. CDR3 size: 13 residues. The V end was cut by 6 bases, the J end by 4 bases, with 12 bases between. The CDR3 sequence is CASRRTAGYGYTF. CDR3 DNA: TGTGCCAGCAGACGGACAGCCGGCTATGGCTACACCTTC.

There are a few counts of this clone. This rearrangement joins TRBV18 to TRBJ2-3; D is unclear. This CDR3 contains 12 residues. V shed 4 bases and J shed 4 bases, with 6 bases lying between them. CDR1 KGHSH and CDR2 LQKENI come from the germline V gene. The CDR3 loop reads CASSLGADTQYF. CDR3 DNA sequence: TGTGCCAGCTCACTTGGCGCAGATACGCAGTATTTT.

V usage is TRBV7-2 and J usage is TRBJ2-1; no firm D call. Germline V gives CDR1 SGHTA, CDR2 FQGNSA. This CDR3 comprises 16 residues. Trimming left V 5 bases short and J 0 bases short, with 14 bases between. Here the CDR3 DNA reads TGTGCCAGCAGCGCCGCCCTCCTGAGCTCCTACAATGAGCAGTTCTTC. It translates to CASSAALLSSYNEQFF.

The genes are TRBV12-5 and TRBJ2-3; the D is unclear. Trimming shortened V by 3 bases and J by 1 base, and 8 bases separated the two germline ends. CDR3 length equals 14 residues. Germline V gene sequence: CDR1 LGHNT, CDR2 FRNRAP. CDR3 sequence: CASGFGTGTDTQYF. For the CDR3, the DNA is TGTGCTAGTGGTTTCGGAACCGGCACAGATACGCAGTATTTT.

The sample holds a few counts of this clone. This rearrangement joins TRBV18 to TRBJ2-3; 10 nucleotides match TRBD2. The CDR3 contains 14 residues. The V gene end was trimmed by 6 bases and the J gene end by 4 bases; junction bases not matched to a gene: 4. Germline loops: CDR1 KGHSH, CDR2 LQKENI. CDR3 bases: TGTGCCAGCTCCGGGACTAGCGAGTCAGATACGCAGTATTTT. Translating it yields CASSGTSESDTQYF.

The gene calls are TRBV11-2 and TRBJ2-4; perhaps TRBD2 as D (6 bases). This CDR3 is 12 amino acids long. Germline loops: CDR1 SGHAT, CDR2 FQNNGV. V was shortened by 3 bases and J by 9 bases, with 9 bases between the two germline ends. The CDR3 DNA reads TGTGCCAGCAGCTTTAGGGACTCCATTCAGTACTTC. This encodes CASSFRDSIQYF.

This clone was detected many times. The genes are TRBV29-1 and TRBJ2-7; D call uncertain. Per the germline V gene, CDR1 is SQVTM and CDR2 is ANQGSEA. The length of the CDR3 is 13 residues. Trimming left V 6 bases short and J 3 bases short, with 15 bases between. The DNA of the CDR3 is TGCAGCGTAGTAGACGGCACCTTCTACGAGCAGTACTTC. This translates into CSVVDGTFYEQYF.

The J gene is TRBJ2-2, the V gene TRBV7-9, with a possible D match to TRBD2 (6 bases). The CDR3 contains 15 residues. Germline-derived CDR1 and CDR2 are SEHNR and FQNEAQ (reference sequence). Trimming stripped 8 bases from V and 6 bases from J, with 19 bases between. The CDR3 spells CASRGVRNWSGELFF. CDR3 nucleotide sequence: TGTGCCAGCCGCGGGGTTCGTAACTGGTCCGGGGAGCTGTTTTTT.

The rearrangement uses TRBV29-1 and TRBJ2-2, with D perhaps assigned TRBD1 or TRBD2 (6 bases each). V gave up 7 bases and J gave up 10 bases, with 19 bases separating them. The CDR3 is 13 amino acids. Per germline, CDR1 SQVTM and CDR2 ANQGSEA. The DNA of the CDR3 is TGCAGCGGGCGGGACACAGTAACGGCGGAGCTGTTTTTT. Protein sequence: CSGRDTVTAELFF.

This clone was seen only a few times. J is TRBJ2-3 and V is TRBV7-2; TRBD2 matches at 7 bases. The CDR3 extends over 14 amino acids. V shed 7 bases and J 6 bases; nucleotides not matched to a gene: 10. CDR1 and CDR2 (germline): SGHTA, FQGNSA. CDR3 DNA: TGTGCCAGCACCCCGGGGGGTGCGGTTGATACGCAGTATTTT. It yields the protein CASTPGGAVDTQYF.

The chain links TRBV10-3 to TRBJ2-1, with TRBD1 matching over 7 bases. The ends lost 2 bases at V and 7 bases at J; junction bases unmatched: 8. Per the germline V gene, CDR1 is ENHRY and CDR2 is SYGVKD. This CDR3 has 15 residues. CDR3 loop: CAISEKGGQGNEQFF. The CDR3 region has the DNA TGTGCCATCAGTGAGAAAGGGGGCCAGGGGAATGAGCAGTTCTTC.

V is TRBV7-2 and J is TRBJ2-3, with D maybe TRBD2 (5 bases). CDR3 length: 16 residues. The V and J ends lost 3 bases and 3 bases respectively, with 16 bases between them. Looked up from germline, CDR1 is SGHTA and CDR2 is FQGNSA. CDR3 in DNA: TGTGCCAGCAGCTTTCGACTATTGGGTGGGACAGATACGCAGTATTTT. Its translation: CASSFRLLGGTDTQYF.

The sample holds a few counts of this clone. This chain uses TRBV7-9 with TRBJ2-5; D may match TRBD1 or TRBD2 (5 bases each). This CDR3 comprises 12 residues. Germline V gene lookup returns CDR1 SEHNR and CDR2 FQNEAQ (reference sequence). The CDR3: CGLGRDAETQYF. The CDR3 coding sequence is TGTGGCCTGGGACGGGATGCGGAGACCCAGTACTTC.

The V gene is TRBV28, the J gene TRBJ2-7; D unresolved. CDR1 and CDR2 (germline): MDHEN, SYDVKM. V lost 4 bases and J 2 bases, leaving 12 bases between the germline ends. This CDR3 comprises 14 residues. In DNA, the CDR3 is TGTGCCAGCAGTTCCATACTACGGCCCTACGAGCAGTACGTC. This translates into CASSSILRPYEQYV.

V is TRBV30 and J is TRBJ2-7, with TRBD1 identical over 8 bases. V shed 0 bases and J 11 bases; nucleotides not matched to a gene: 9. The CDR3 length is 13 residues. The germline gives CDR1 GTSNPN, CDR2 SVGIG (reference sequence). The chain's CDR3 is CAWSVRQGLGEYF. The CDR3 DNA sequence: TGTGCCTGGAGTGTGCGACAGGGGCTCGGGGAGTACTTC.

The chain links TRBV7-2 to TRBJ2-3; 9 bases fit TRBD2. The CDR3 spans 19 residues. Germline V gene data show CDR1 as SGHTA and CDR2 as FQGNSA. The V and J ends lost 4 bases and 2 bases, in that order; junction bases with no gene match: 16. The CDR3 coding sequence is TGTGCCAGCAGCTCGGTGGTGTCTAGCGGGACTGGTTACACAGATACGCAGTATTTT. It specifies CASSSVVSSGTGYTDTQYF.

This clone was counted a few times. The chain recombines TRBV14 with TRBJ1-2; D call uncertain. The germline V gene has CDR1 SGHDN and CDR2 FVKESK. This CDR3 contains 11 residues. Trimming shortened V by 3 bases and J by 8 bases, and 7 bases separated the two germline ends. CDR3 DNA: TGTGCCAGCAGCCATAATGAGGGCTACACCTTC. Translation gives CASSHNEGYTF.

This clone came up a few times. The chain has TRBV4-3 and TRBJ2-5, with D unresolved. Per the germline V gene, CDR1 is LGHNA and CDR2 is YSLEER. CDR3 length: 13 residues. Trimming took off 1 base at V and 3 bases at J, with 6 bases between the two ends. The CDR3 coding sequence is TGCGCCAGCAGCCAAGGCCAAAAAGAGACCCAGTACTTC. Amino acids: CASSQGQKETQYF.

J is TRBJ1-6 and V is TRBV7-2; D gene uncertain. The ends were cut back, 1 base at V and 7 bases at J, with 11 bases in the middle. CDR1 is SGHTA, CDR2 FQGNSA, per germline. The CDR3 loop spans 15 amino acids. This CDR3 is CASSLVVHGNSPLHF. The DNA for the CDR3 is TGTGCCAGCAGCTTAGTCGTACACGGCAATTCACCCCTCCACTTT.

This clone was seen a few times. V and J are TRBV28 and TRBJ1-5; 7 bases map to TRBD1. Germline lookup yields CDR1 MDHEN and CDR2 SYDVKM. J was trimmed by 6 bases and V by 7 bases; bases with no gene match: 9. The CDR3 contains 14 residues. CDR3 amino acids: CASTLDRVRQPQHF. The CDR3 coding sequence is TGTGCCAGCACCCTCGACAGGGTGCGTCAGCCCCAGCATTTT.

The table lists this clone with a few counts. Written as DNA, the CDR3 is TGCGCCAGCAGCCAAGATCGTGGGGGTCGTGAGCAGTTCTTC. Translating it yields CASSQDRGGREQFF. The rearrangement joins TRBV4-3 to TRBJ2-1; the D gene could be TRBD1 or TRBD2 (5 bases each). CDR1 LGHNA and CDR2 YSLEER come from the germline V gene. The length of the CDR3 is 14 residues. V lost 0 bases and J 9 bases, leaving 12 bases between the germline ends.

The DNA of the CDR3 is TGTGCCAGCAGCAAAGTGGCGCAAGCCTACGAGCAGTACGTC. It yields the protein CASSKVAQAYEQYV. The chain couples TRBV21-1 to TRBJ2-7. TRBV21-1 is marked as a pseudogene. This CDR3 is built from 14 residues.

This clone was detected only a few times. The genes are TRBV7-2 and TRBJ1-6; tentatively, D is TRBD1 (5 bases). The CDR3 spans 15 residues. Trimming took off 5 bases at V and 4 bases at J, with 12 bases between the two ends. CDR1 is SGHTA and CDR2 is FQGNSA in the germline V gene. CDR3 in DNA: TGTGCCAGCAGCCCCTTAGGGGAGTATAATTCACCCCTCCACTTT. It yields the protein CASSPLGEYNSPLHF.

This clone occurred a few times. The CDR3 region is CARAHPGPRGGETQYF. DNA for the CDR3: TGTGCCAGAGCCCACCCGGGACCCCGCGGGGGGGAGACCCAGTACTTC. This chain links TRBV28 with TRBJ2-5; 8 nucleotides align to TRBD2. The CDR3 consists of 16 residues. V was pared by 9 bases and J by 5 bases, with 17 bases of the junction left unmatched. Per the germline V gene, CDR1 is MDHEN and CDR2 is SYDVKM. Variable domain in full (rest from reference TRBV28 and TRBJ2-5): DVKVTQSSRYLVKRTGEKVFLECVQDMDHENMFWYRQDPGLGLRLIYFSYDVKMKEKGDIPEGYSVSREKKERFSLILESASTNQTSMYLCARAHPGPRGGETQYFGPGTRLLVL.

The rearrangement joins TRBV19 to TRBJ2-2, with D maybe TRBD1 (6 bases). Trimming removed 4 bases from V and 0 bases from J, with 9 bases in between. CDR1 LNHDA and CDR2 SQIVND come from the germline V gene (reference sequence). The CDR3 extends over 15 amino acids. DNA of the CDR3: TGTGCCAGTAGTACAGGGGCGACGAACACCGGGGAGCTGTTTTTT. It encodes CASSTGATNTGELFF. Filled out from reference TRBV19 and TRBJ2-2, the complete variable domain reads DGGITQSPKYLFRKEGQNVTLSCEQNLNHDAMYWYRQDPGQGLRLIYYSQIVNDFQKGDIAEGYSVSREKKESFPLTVTSAQKNPTAFYLCASSTGATNTGELFFGEGSRLTVL.

This clone appeared a few times. The chain is built from TRBV15 and TRBJ1-1, with D perhaps TRBD1 (5 bases). The CDR3 has 16 amino acids. Germline CDR1 LNHNV, CDR2 YYDKDF (reference sequence). V lost 1 base and J lost 1, with 13 bases in between. The CDR3 spells CATSRVRADKNTEAFF. The CDR3 DNA reads TGTGCCACCAGCAGAGTAAGAGCGGACAAGAACACTGAAGCTTTCTTT.

CDR3 sequence: CASSSRILSLYEQYV. The DNA of the CDR3 is TGTGCCAGCAGCAGCCGCATTCTTTCCCTTTACGAGCAGTACGTC. The rearrangement links TRBV9 to TRBJ2-7; no reliable D call. The V end was cut by 4 bases, the J end by 4 bases, with 18 bases between. The CDR3 covers 15 residues. Germline V lookup: CDR1 SGDLS, CDR2 YYNGEE.

The chain uses TRBV4-3 and TRBJ2-5; perhaps TRBD2 as D (6 bases). The CDR3 covers 17 residues. Between the trimmed V and J ends, which lost 1 base and 1 base, there was a span of 16 bases. Per the germline V gene, CDR1 is LGHNA and CDR2 is YSLEER. The CDR3 DNA is TGCGCCAGCAGCCAAGCCCCGCCGGGGGAGGTCCAAGAGACCCAGTACTTC. This encodes CASSQAPPGEVQETQYF.